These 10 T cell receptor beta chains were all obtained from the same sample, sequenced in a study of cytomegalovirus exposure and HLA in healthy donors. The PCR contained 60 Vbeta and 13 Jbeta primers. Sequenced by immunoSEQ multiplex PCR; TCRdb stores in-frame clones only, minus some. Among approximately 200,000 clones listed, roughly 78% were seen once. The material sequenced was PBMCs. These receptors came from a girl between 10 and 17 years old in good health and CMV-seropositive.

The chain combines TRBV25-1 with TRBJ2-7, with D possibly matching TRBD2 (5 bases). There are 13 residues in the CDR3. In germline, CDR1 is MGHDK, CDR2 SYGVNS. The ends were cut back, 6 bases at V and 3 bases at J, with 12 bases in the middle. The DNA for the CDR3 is TGTGCCAGCAGCGACCTCGGGGACTACGAGCAGTACTTC. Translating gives CASSDLGDYEQYF.

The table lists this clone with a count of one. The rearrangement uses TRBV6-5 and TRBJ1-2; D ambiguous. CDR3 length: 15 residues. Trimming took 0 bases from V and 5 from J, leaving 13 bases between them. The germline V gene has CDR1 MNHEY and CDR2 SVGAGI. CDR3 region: CASSYSLLGVYGYTF. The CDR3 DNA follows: TGTGCCAGCAGTTACTCGCTCCTGGGCGTTTATGGCTACACCTTC.

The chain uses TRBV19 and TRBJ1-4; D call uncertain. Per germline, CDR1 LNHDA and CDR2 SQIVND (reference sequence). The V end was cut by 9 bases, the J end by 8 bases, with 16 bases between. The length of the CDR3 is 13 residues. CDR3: CARTPGLWEKLFF. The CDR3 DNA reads TGTGCCAGAACCCCGGGTCTGTGGGAAAAACTGTTTTTT.

CDR3 in amino acids: CASSSGQGFYTEAFF. CDR3 DNA sequence: TGTGCCAGCAGCTCCGGACAGGGCTTTTACACTGAAGCTTTCTTT. The J gene is TRBJ1-1, the V gene TRBV7-9, with 8 positions matching TRBD1. CDR3 length equals 15 residues. J gave up 3 bases and V 4 bases, and 7 bases lay outside the gene matches. CDR1 is SEHNR and CDR2 is FQNEAQ in the germline V gene (reference sequence).

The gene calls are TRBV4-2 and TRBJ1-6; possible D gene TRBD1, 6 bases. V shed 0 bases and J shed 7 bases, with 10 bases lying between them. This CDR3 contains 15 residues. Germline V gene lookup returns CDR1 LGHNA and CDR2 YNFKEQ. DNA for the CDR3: TGTGCCAGCAGCCAAGATCGGGACACGAATTCACCCCTCCACTTT. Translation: CASSQDRDTNSPLHF.

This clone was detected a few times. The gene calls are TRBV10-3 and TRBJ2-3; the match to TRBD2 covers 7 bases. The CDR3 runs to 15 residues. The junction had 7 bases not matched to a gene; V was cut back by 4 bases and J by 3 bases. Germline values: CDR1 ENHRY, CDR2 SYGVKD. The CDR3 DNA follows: TGTGCCATCAGTGTGGGGCTAGCGGTAACAGATACGCAGTATTTT. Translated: CAISVGLAVTDTQYF.

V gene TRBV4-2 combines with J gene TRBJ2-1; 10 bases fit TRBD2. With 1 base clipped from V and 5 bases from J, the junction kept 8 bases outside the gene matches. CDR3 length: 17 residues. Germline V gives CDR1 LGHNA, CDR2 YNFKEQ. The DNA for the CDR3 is TGTGCCAGCAGCCAAGGCTTTAGCGGGGGGCCGGACAATGAGCAGTTCTTC. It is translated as CASSQGFSGGPDNEQFF.

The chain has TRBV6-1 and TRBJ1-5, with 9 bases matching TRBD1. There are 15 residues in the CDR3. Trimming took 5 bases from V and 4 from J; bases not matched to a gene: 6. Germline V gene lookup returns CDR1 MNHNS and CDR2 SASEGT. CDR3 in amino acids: CASSKDRGGNQPQHF. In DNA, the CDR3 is TGTGCCAGCAGTAAGGACAGGGGAGGGAATCAGCCCCAGCATTTT.

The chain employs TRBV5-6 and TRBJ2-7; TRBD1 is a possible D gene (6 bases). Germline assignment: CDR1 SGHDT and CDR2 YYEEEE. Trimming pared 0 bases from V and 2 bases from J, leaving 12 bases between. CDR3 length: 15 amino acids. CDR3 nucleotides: TGTGCCAGCAGCTTGGGTGACAGGAGTACCTACGAGCAGTACTTC. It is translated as CASSLGDRSTYEQYF.

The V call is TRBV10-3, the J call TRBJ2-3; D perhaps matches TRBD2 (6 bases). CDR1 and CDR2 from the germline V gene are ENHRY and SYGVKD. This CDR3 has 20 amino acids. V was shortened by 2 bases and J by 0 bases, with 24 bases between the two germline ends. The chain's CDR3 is CAISEHPGDRDSPSTDTQYF. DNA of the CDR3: TGTGCCATCAGTGAGCATCCGGGGGACCGGGACTCTCCTAGCACAGATACGCAGTATTTT.